A single sample is the source of the 26 T cell receptor beta chains below, sequenced in a study of Ad26.COV2.S vaccination and SARS-CoV-2 variants (dated by TCRdb to about 2021). The label giving this sample's time point can be read as: individuals recovered from natural SARS-CoV-2 infection. Libraries were constructed by the immunoSEQ multiplex PCR assay. TCRdb took over this immuneACCESS table, retaining in-frame rearrangements with V and J assigned. Such tables are incomplete; in checked studies, under half of the missing clones stem from an unresolved V gene, and the remainder is unexplained. Across this sample there are around 86,000 clones, with 82% seen only once. The biggest ten clones account for more than 15% of the sample. This specimen was peripheral blood, taken after recovery from COVID-19. These receptors were taken from a human donor who had recovered from COVID-19.

This clone was seen more than once but under ten times. The V call is TRBV19, the J call TRBJ2-2, with TRBD2 matching 7 bases. The V and J ends lost 5 bases and 7 bases, in that order; junction bases with no gene match: 7. The CDR3 length is 14 residues. Germline V lookup: CDR1 LNHDA, CDR2 SQIVND (reference sequence). Here the CDR3 reads CASSGTAGIGELFF. CDR3 in DNA: TGTGCCAGTAGTGGTACAGCGGGAATCGGGGAGCTGTTTTTT.

V is TRBV5-6 and J is TRBJ1-2; D remains ambiguous. V lost 3 bases, J lost 4 bases, and 10 bases lay in between. The CDR3 length is 13 residues. The V gene's germline CDR1 is SGHDT and CDR2 YYEEEE. CDR3 nucleotide sequence: TGTGCCAGCAGCTCTTGGAAATTCTATGGCTACACCTTC. Residues: CASSSWKFYGYTF. Filled out from reference TRBV5-6 and TRBJ1-2, the complete variable domain reads DAGVTQSPTHLIKTRGQQVTLRCSPKSGHDTVSWYQQALGQGPQFIFQYYEEEERQRGNFPDRFSGHQFPNYSSELNVNALLLGDSALYLCASSSWKFYGYTFGSGTRLTVV.

V usage is TRBV14 and J usage is TRBJ2-5; D ambiguous. V lost 1 base and J lost 2, with 8 bases in between. The CDR3 runs to 14 residues. From germline, CDR1 is SGHDN and CDR2 FVKESK. CDR3 sequence (DNA): TGTGCCAGCAGCCAAGGGCTCCGTCAAGAGACCCAGTACTTC. Translated: CASSQGLRQETQYF.

This rearrangement joins TRBV9 to TRBJ2-5, with a tentative D call TRBD1 (6 bases). CDR3 length: 15 residues. Germline CDR1 SGDLS, CDR2 YYNGEE. Trimming removed 3 bases from V and 4 bases from J, with 16 bases in between. The CDR3 region has the DNA TGTGCCAGCAGCGGATCGGGACATGAGGGAGAGACCCAGTACTTC. Translation: CASSGSGHEGETQYF.

The rearrangement uses TRBV2 and TRBJ2-2; no clear D. Trimming removed 5 bases from V and 1 base from J, with 14 bases in between. This CDR3 contains 16 residues. Germline V gene data show CDR1 as SNHLY and CDR2 as FYNNEI. The CDR3 region is CASSRSPVRNTGELFF. CDR3 coding DNA: TGTGCCAGCAGTAGAAGTCCGGTGAGGAACACCGGGGAGCTGTTTTTT.

This clone has only one observation. The CDR3: CASSTDRFSTEAFF. DNA of the CDR3: TGTGCCAGTAGCACTGACAGGTTCAGCACTGAAGCTTTCTTT. The V and J genes are TRBV19 and TRBJ1-1; tentative D call: TRBD1 (6 bases). The CDR3 runs 14 residues. With 6 bases removed from V and 4 bases from J, the gap between germline ends came to 15 bases. Germline CDR1 reads LNHDA; CDR2 reads SQIVND (reference sequence).

This chain uses TRBV7-8 with TRBJ2-5; no clear D. This CDR3 has 13 amino acids. Trimming took off 0 bases at V and 2 bases at J, with 4 bases between the two ends. The germline V gene has CDR1 SGHVS and CDR2 FQNEAQ. The CDR3 bases are TGTGCCAGCAGCTTAGCGGTACAAGAGACCCAGTACTTC. Translated, it gives CASSLAVQETQYF. The full variable domain, with the rest looked up from reference TRBV7-8 and TRBJ2-5, is GAGVSQSPRYKVAKRGQDVALRCDPISGHVSLFWYQQALGQGPEFLTYFQNEAQLDKSGLPSDRFFAERPEGSVSTLKIQRTQQEDSAVYLCASSLAVQETQYFGPGTRLLVL.

CDR3 in amino acids: CASGKNSVNTEAFF. CDR3 DNA sequence: TGTGCCAGCGGCAAAAACAGCGTTAACACTGAAGCTTTCTTT. The rearrangement joins TRBV7-9 to TRBJ1-1, with D uncertain. Germline CDR1 and CDR2: SEHNR and FQNEAQ (reference sequence). The CDR3 consists of 14 residues. V shed 8 bases and J shed 2 bases, with 15 bases lying between them. Using reference TRBV7-9 and TRBJ1-1 for the parts outside the CDR3, the full variable domain is DTGVSQNPRHKITKRGQNVTFRCDPISEHNRLYWYRQTLGQGPEFLTYFQNEAQLEKSRLLSDRFSAERPKGSFSTLEIQRTEQGDSAMYLCASGKNSVNTEAFFGQGTRLTVV.

This clone occurred once. This chain connects TRBV27 to TRBJ2-3; a weak D match, TRBD1 (5 bases). CDR1 is MNHEY and CDR2 is SMNVEV in the germline V gene (reference sequence). The CDR3 sequence is 15 residues long. Trimming took 1 base from V and 4 from J, leaving 12 bases between them. The CDR3 protein is CASSLLSGAADTQYF. The CDR3 DNA sequence: TGTGCCAGCAGTTTATTGTCTGGGGCGGCAGATACGCAGTATTTT.

The genes are TRBV19 and TRBJ1-2; 7 bases fit TRBD1. V lost 5 bases and J lost 4; bases outside the gene matches: 10. The CDR3 length is 15 residues. Per germline, CDR1 LNHDA and CDR2 SQIVND (reference sequence). The CDR3 spells CASSYYRGGGYGYTF. CDR3 nucleotide sequence: TGTGCCAGTAGTTATTACAGGGGAGGAGGCTATGGCTACACCTTC.

The chain uses TRBV6-5 and TRBJ1-1, with 7 nucleotides matching TRBD1. The V segment lost 8 bases and the J segment 6 bases; nucleotides outside the gene matches: 6. CDR1 and CDR2 (germline): MNHEY, SVGAGI. CDR3 size: 12 residues. The CDR3 sequence is CASARQGPEAFF. CDR3 sequence (DNA): TGTGCCAGCGCGCGACAGGGTCCTGAAGCTTTCTTT.

This chain uses TRBV18 with TRBJ2-5, with a tentative D call TRBD1 (7 bases). In germline, CDR1 is KGHSH, CDR2 LQKENI. The V and J ends lost 3 bases and 2 bases respectively, with 13 bases between them. The CDR3 covers 15 residues. CDR3 in amino acids: CASSPDQGGQETQYF. CDR3 bases: TGTGCCAGCTCACCTGATCAGGGGGGACAAGAGACCCAGTACTTC.

The chain carries TRBV6-5 and TRBJ1-2; possibly TRBD1 for D (5 bases). V dropped 0 bases and J dropped 4 bases, with 15 bases sitting between them. This CDR3 spans 16 amino acids. Germline CDR1 is MNHEY and CDR2 is SVGAGI. The CDR3 region is CASSYSRQGVGYGYTF. CDR3 DNA: TGTGCCAGCAGTTACTCGAGGCAGGGAGTAGGCTATGGCTACACCTTC.

This sequence joins TRBV28 and TRBJ1-5, with 7 bases matching TRBD1. Per germline, CDR1 MDHEN and CDR2 SYDVKM. The length of the CDR3 is 15 residues. V lost 3 bases and J lost 5; bases outside the gene matches: 7. The CDR3 nucleotides are TGTGCCAGCAGTTTTTGGGACAGAGAAGATCAGCCCCAGCATTTT. It yields the protein CASSFWDREDQPQHF.

The chain combines TRBV4-3 with TRBJ2-7, with D tentatively TRBD1 or TRBD2 (6 bases each). CDR3 size: 16 residues. Germline CDR1 and CDR2: LGHNA and YSLEER. The V end lost 1 base, the J end lost 6 bases, and 19 bases lay between the germline ends. CDR3 nucleotide sequence: TGCGCCAGCAGCCAAGCTTGGAAGGTACAGGGAGGCGAGCAGTACTTC. The encoded protein is CASSQAWKVQGGEQYF.

The chain joins TRBV21-1 to TRBJ2-7; TRBD1, as called in the table, went unchecked against the DNA. TRBV21-1 represents a pseudogene. CDR3 length: 16 residues. The CDR3 spells CASSKARARVPYEQYF. The CDR3 region has the DNA TGTGCCAGCAGCAAAGCTCGGGCCAGGGTGCCCTACGAGCAGTACTTC.

The genes are TRBV20-1 and TRBJ2-2, with unresolved D. Germline values: CDR1 DFQATT, CDR2 SNEGSKA (reference sequence). This CDR3 has 11 residues. The germline V and J ends were trimmed by 5 bases and 6 bases, with 7 bases remaining between them. The CDR3, as DNA: TGCAGTGCTGTCATATCCGGGGAGCTGTTTTTT. It translates to CSAVISGELFF.

This clone was detected only once. This chain connects TRBV5-4 to TRBJ1-1; maybe TRBD1 (5 bases). This CDR3 has 16 residues. Germline CDR1 is SGHNT and CDR2 is YYREEE (reference sequence). The V end lost 0 bases, the J end lost 1 base, and 13 bases lay between the germline ends. The CDR3 region is CASSLGGGTQNTEAFF. CDR3 nucleotide sequence: TGTGCCAGCAGCTTGGGGGGGGGAACCCAGAACACTGAAGCTTTCTTT. The entire variable domain, with the rest obtained from reference TRBV5-4 and TRBJ1-1, is as follows: ETGVTQSPTHLIKTRGQQVTLRCSSQSGHNTVSWYQQALGQGPQFIFQYYREEENGRGNFPPRFSGLQFPNYSSELNVNALELDDSALYLCASSLGGGTQNTEAFFGQGTRLTVV.

The chain has TRBV2 and TRBJ1-2; TRBD1 agrees at 9 bases. The germline CDR1 and CDR2 sequences are SNHLY and FYNNEI. V lost 9 bases, J lost 8 bases, and 10 bases stayed unmatched. The CDR3 spans 13 residues. CDR3 residues: CASTGTGMSGYTF. The DNA of the CDR3 is TGTGCCAGTACCGGGACAGGGATGAGCGGCTACACCTTC.

The chain employs TRBV15 and TRBJ1-2, with a possible D match to TRBD1 (5 bases). This CDR3 is 15 amino acids long. With 0 bases removed from V and 2 bases from J, the gap between germline ends came to 10 bases. The germline V gene encodes CDR1 LNHNV and CDR2 YYDKDF (reference sequence). The CDR3 loop reads CATSRDHRQNYGYTF. CDR3 coding DNA: TGTGCCACCAGCAGAGATCACAGGCAGAACTATGGCTACACCTTC.

The rearrangement joins TRBV9 to TRBJ2-1, with 13 positions matching TRBD2. The V segment lost 3 bases and the J segment 8 bases; nucleotides outside the gene matches: 2. Germline CDR1 reads SGDLS; CDR2 reads YYNGEE. This CDR3 has 14 residues. In nucleotides, the CDR3 is TGTGCCAGCAGCGCGACTAGCGGGAGGCATGAGCAGTTCTTC. Encoded protein: CASSATSGRHEQFF. The full variable domain, in which reference TRBV9 and TRBJ2-1 provide the parts outside the CDR3, is DSGVTQTPKHLITATGQRVTLRCSPRSGDLSVYWYQQSLDQGLQFLIQYYNGEERAKGNILERFSAQQFPDLHSELNLSSLELGDSALYFCASSATSGRHEQFFGPGTRLTVL.

V and J are TRBV6-5 and TRBJ1-2; D is uncertain. This CDR3 contains 13 residues. V was cut by 6 bases and J by 4 bases, with 12 bases left in between. Germline CDR1 reads MNHEY; CDR2 reads SVGAGI. The CDR3 nucleotides read TGTGCCAGCAGCGACGCACAGATCTATGGCTACACCTTC. It encodes CASSDAQIYGYTF.

The CDR3 nucleotides are TGTGCCAGCAGCTACCTAGCGGGAGGCGGATCTGATACGCAGTATTTT. Translating it yields CASSYLAGGGSDTQYF. The chain has TRBV3-1 (or the pseudogene TRBV3-2) and TRBJ2-3, with 11 positions matching TRBD2. CDR1 LGHDT and CDR2 YNNKEL come from the germline V gene (reference sequence). The junction had 10 bases not matched to a gene; V was cut back by 5 bases and J by 6 bases. CDR3 length equals 16 residues.

The rearrangement links TRBV9 to TRBJ2-2, with 8 bases fitting TRBD1. The CDR3 is 17 residues long. The germline V gene has CDR1 SGDLS and CDR2 YYNGEE. Trimming took 1 base from V and 4 from J; bases not matched to a gene: 9. CDR3 coding DNA: TGTGCCAGCAGCGTATATGTCCAGGGGGCAGGCACCGGGGAGCTGTTTTTT. Protein sequence: CASSVYVQGAGTGELFF.

V usage is TRBV25-1 and J usage is TRBJ2-1; D perhaps matches TRBD1 (6 bases). V was pared by 1 base and J by 3 bases, with 19 bases between. The CDR3 consists of 18 residues. Germline lookup yields CDR1 MGHDK and CDR2 SYGVNS. CDR3 loop: CASSELIKESRGYNEQFF. CDR3 sequence (DNA): TGTGCCAGCAGTGAATTAATCAAAGAGAGCAGGGGCTACAATGAGCAGTTCTTC.

The J gene is TRBJ2-5, the V gene TRBV7-2; 9 bases fit TRBD2. The germline V gene encodes CDR1 SGHTA and CDR2 FQGNSA. The CDR3 is made up of 15 amino acids. Trimming at V came to 5 bases and at J to 5 bases, leaving 9 bases not matched to a gene. In nucleotides, the CDR3 is TGTGCCAGCAGCCGTAGCGGGAGATGGGGCGAGACCCAGTACTTC. It specifies CASSRSGRWGETQYF.